These T cell receptor beta chains were read from a single sample in a study of spatial heterogeneity in lung cancer. TCRdb re-derived calls from the 5' RACE reads in MiXCR, one entry per CDR3 protein. The sample gives some 47,000 distinct CDR3 sequences, around 7.6% of which show up once; less than 15% is in the top ten. The sample consisted of PBMCs, taken at surgery. Source of these receptors: a female donor with early-stage non-small cell lung cancer. CDR3s include the opening cysteine and the closing phenylalanine or tryptophan. A D gene is named only where the DNA matches it firmly. Only some rows state a clone size, as once, few, many or a class for expanded clones.

cdr3_aa | cdr3_nt | v_call | clone_size | cdr3_length | j_call | d_call
CASSPVRQGSETQYF | TGTGCCAGCAGTCCAGTCCGACAGGGGTCAGAGACCCAGTACTTC | TRBV6-6 | NA | 15 | TRBJ2-5 | TRBD1
CASSQGLREGTDTQYF | TGTGCCAGCAGCCAAGGATTGCGGGAGGGCACAGATACGCAGTATTTT | TRBV3-1 | many | 16 | TRBJ2-3 | TRBD2
CASTADRASGYQPQHF | TGTGCCAGCACCGCTGACAGGGCAAGTGGTTATCAGCCCCAGCATTTT | TRBV6-2/TRBV6-3 | many | 16 | TRBJ1-5 | TRBD1
CASSSRQGTFSPLHF | TGTGCCAGCAGTTCCAGACAGGGAACTTTTTCACCCCTCCACTTT | TRBV27 | many | 15 | TRBJ1-6 | TRBD1
CASSSGLAEGETQYF | TGTGCCAGCAGCTCCGGACTAGCGGAAGGGGAGACCCAGTACTTC | TRBV7-9 | NA | 15 | TRBJ2-5 | TRBD2
CATSRGSNTGELFF | TGTGCCACCAGCAGAGGTTCGAACACCGGGGAGCTGTTTTTT | TRBV15 | few | 14 | TRBJ2-2 | NA
CARSLVGDGITTNEKLFF | TGTGCCAGAAGCTTGGTCGGCGACGGGATTACAACTAATGAAAAACTGTTTTTT | TRBV5-3 | many | 18 | TRBJ1-4 | NA
CASSLRLVPKNIQYF | TGTGCCAGCAGTCTAAGACTAGTTCCCAAAAACATTCAGTACTTC | TRBV28 | many | 15 | TRBJ2-4 | NA
CSARDRAGVYNEQFF | TGCAGTGCTAGAGATAGGGCGGGGGTGTACAATGAGCAGTTCTTC | TRBV20-1 | few | 15 | TRBJ2-1 | TRBD2
CSAILETTYEQYF | TGCAGTGCTATCTTGGAGACGACCTACGAGCAGTACTTC | TRBV20-1 | few | 13 | TRBJ2-7 | NA
CASSLNANTQYF | TGTGCCAGCAGCTTAAACGCAAATACGCAGTATTTT | TRBV7-2 | many | 12 | TRBJ2-3 | NA
CSAFDGRATNEKLFF | TGCAGTGCTTTCGACGGACGGGCAACTAATGAAAAACTGTTTTTT | TRBV20-1 | NA | 15 | TRBJ1-4 | NA
CASSPAGGRRNTIYF | TGCGCCAGCAGCCCCGCCGGAGGGAGAAGAAACACCATATATTTT | TRBV5-1 | few | 15 | TRBJ1-3 | NA
CASSQGSGEGSYGYTF | TGTGCCAGCAGCCAAGGTTCGGGGGAAGGATCCTATGGCTACACCTTC | TRBV4-2 | NA | 16 | TRBJ1-2 | NA
CASGRTNEKLFF | TGTGCCAGCGGGAGGACTAATGAAAAACTGTTTTTT | TRBV9 | few | 12 | TRBJ1-4 | NA
CASSQVGSFTVYGYTF | TGTGCCAGCAGCCAAGTGGGTTCATTCACGGTCTATGGCTACACCTTC | TRBV14 | many | 16 | TRBJ1-2 | NA
CATSREYGTSGKSTDTQYF | TGTGCCACCAGCAGAGAGTACGGGACTAGCGGGAAGAGCACAGATACGCAGTATTTT | TRBV15 | few | 19 | TRBJ2-3 | TRBD2
CASSPTQVNTGELFF | TGCGCCAGCAGCCCGACCCAGGTGAACACCGGGGAGCTGTTTTTT | TRBV5-1 | few | 15 | TRBJ2-2 | NA
CASSLVDGGWYEQFF | TGTGCCAGCAGCTTGGTTGACGGGGGGTGGTATGAGCAGTTCTTC | TRBV5-6 | NA | 15 | TRBJ2-1 | TRBD2